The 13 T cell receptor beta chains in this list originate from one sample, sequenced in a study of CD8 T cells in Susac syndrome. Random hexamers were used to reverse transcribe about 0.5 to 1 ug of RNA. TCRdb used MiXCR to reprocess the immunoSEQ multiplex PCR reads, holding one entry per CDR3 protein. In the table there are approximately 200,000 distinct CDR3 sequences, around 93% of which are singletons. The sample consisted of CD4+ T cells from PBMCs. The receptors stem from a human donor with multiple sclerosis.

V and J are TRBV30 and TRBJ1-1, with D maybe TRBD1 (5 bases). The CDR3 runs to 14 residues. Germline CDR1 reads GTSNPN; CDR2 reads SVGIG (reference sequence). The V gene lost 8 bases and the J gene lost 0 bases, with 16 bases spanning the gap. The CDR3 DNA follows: TGTGCCCGGGCCGTAGGACACTTGAACACTGAAGCTTTCTTT. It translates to CARAVGHLNTEAFF. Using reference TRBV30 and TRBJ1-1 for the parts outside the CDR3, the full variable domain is SQTIHQWPATLVQPVGSPLSLECTVEGTSNPNLYWYRQAAGRGLQLLFYSVGIGQISSEVPQNLSASRPQDRQFILSSKKLLLSDSGFYLCARAVGHLNTEAFFGQGTRLTVV.

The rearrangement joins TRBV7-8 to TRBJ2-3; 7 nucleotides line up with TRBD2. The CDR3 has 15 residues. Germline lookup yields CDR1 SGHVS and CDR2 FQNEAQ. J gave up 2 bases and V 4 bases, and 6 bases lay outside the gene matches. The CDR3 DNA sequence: TGTGCCAGCAGCTCTTCCCGGGACTACACAGATACGCAGTATTTT. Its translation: CASSSSRDYTDTQYF.

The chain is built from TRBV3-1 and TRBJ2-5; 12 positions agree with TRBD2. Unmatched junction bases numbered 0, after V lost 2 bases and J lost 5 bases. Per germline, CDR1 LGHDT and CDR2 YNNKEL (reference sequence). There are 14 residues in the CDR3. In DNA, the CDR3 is TGTGCCAGCAGCCAAACTAGCGGGGGGGAGACCCAGTACTTC. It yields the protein CASSQTSGGETQYF.

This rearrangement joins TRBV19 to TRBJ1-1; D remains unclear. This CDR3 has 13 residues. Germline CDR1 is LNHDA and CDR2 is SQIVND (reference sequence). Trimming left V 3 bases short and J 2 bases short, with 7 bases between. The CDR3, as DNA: TGTGCCAGTAGTATTTTGGCAAACACTGAAGCTTTCTTT. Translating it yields CASSILANTEAFF. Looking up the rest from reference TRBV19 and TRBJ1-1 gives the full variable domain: DGGITQSPKYLFRKEGQNVTLSCEQNLNHDAMYWYRQDPGQGLRLIYYSQIVNDFQKGDIAEGYSVSREKKESFPLTVTSAQKNPTAFYLCASSILANTEAFFGQGTRLTVV.

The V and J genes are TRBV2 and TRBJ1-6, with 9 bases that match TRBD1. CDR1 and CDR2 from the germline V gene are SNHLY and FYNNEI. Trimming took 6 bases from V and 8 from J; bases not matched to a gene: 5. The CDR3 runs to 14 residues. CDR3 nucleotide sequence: TGTGCCAGCAGCGCAGACAGGGGGTATTCACCCCTCCACTTT. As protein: CASSADRGYSPLHF.

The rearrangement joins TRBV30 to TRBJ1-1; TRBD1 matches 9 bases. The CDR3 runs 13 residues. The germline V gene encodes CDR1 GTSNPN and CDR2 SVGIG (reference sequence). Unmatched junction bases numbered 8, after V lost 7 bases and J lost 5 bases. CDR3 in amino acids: CALTRDRETEAFF. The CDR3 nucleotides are TGTGCCTTAACGCGGGACAGGGAGACTGAAGCTTTCTTT.

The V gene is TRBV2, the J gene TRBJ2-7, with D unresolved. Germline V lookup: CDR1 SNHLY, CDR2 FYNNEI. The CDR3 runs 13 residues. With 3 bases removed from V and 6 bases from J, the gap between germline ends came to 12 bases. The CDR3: CASSELTIGEQYV. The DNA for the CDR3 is TGTGCCAGCAGTGAGTTGACAATCGGCGAGCAGTACGTC.

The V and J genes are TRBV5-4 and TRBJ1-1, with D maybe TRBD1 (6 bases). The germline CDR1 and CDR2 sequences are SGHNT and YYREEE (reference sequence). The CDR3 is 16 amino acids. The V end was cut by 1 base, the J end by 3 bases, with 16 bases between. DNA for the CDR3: TGTGCCAGCAGCTTGAAGAGTACAGGGAGGGACACTGAAGCTTTCTTT. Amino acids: CASSLKSTGRDTEAFF.

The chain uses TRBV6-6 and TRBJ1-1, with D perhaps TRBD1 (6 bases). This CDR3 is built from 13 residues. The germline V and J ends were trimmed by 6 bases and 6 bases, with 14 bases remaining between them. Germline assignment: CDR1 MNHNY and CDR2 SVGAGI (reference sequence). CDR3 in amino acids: CASRNGQFAEAFF. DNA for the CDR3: TGTGCCAGCAGAAACGGACAGTTCGCTGAAGCTTTCTTT.

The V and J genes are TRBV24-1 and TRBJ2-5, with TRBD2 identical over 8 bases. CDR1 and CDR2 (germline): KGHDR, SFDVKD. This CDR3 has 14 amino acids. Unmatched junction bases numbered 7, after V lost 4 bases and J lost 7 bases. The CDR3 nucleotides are TGTGCCACCAGTGACGGGACTAGGTATGGGACCCAGTACTTC. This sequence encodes CATSDGTRYGTQYF.

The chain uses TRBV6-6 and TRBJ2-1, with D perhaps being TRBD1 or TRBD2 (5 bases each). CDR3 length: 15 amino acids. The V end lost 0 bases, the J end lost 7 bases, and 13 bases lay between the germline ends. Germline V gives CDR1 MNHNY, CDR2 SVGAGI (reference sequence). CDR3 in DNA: TGTGCCAGCAGTTACTCGTCGTCAGGGAGTAATGAGCAGTTCTTC. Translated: CASSYSSSGSNEQFF.

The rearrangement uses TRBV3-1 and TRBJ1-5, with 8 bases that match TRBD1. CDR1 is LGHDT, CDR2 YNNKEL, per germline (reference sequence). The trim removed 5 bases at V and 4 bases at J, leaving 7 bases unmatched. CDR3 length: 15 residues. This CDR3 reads CASSFGQGQNQPQHF. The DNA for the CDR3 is TGTGCCAGCAGCTTTGGACAGGGCCAAAATCAGCCCCAGCATTTT.

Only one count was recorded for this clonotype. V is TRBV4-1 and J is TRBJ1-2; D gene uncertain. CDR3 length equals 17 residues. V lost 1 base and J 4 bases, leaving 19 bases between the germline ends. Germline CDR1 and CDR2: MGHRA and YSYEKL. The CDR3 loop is CASSQGLRQTTVYGYTF. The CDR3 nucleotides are TGCGCCAGCAGCCAAGGTCTTCGGCAGACTACGGTCTATGGCTACACCTTC.